This T cell receptor (beta chain) was identified during a study of technical replicates of blood from several donors. The V gene's germline CDR1 is ENHRY and CDR2 SYGVKD. The CDR3 runs to 15 residues. V lost 0 bases to trimming and J lost 1 base, with 8 bases between them. Using immunoSEQ multiplex PCR, the repertoire was profiled, and TCRdb retains in-frame clones only, with some absent. The top ten hold roughly 0.25% of the sample, which has 65,000 to 80,000 clones, 95% to 98% seen once. The sequence derives from a human donor in good health. This chain uses TRBV10-3 with TRBJ2-3, with D possibly matching TRBD2 (5 bases). The sequenced material came from T cells isolated from PBMCs. The CDR3 loop reads CAISESDGGTDTQYF. The CDR3 region has the DNA TGTGCCATCAGTGAGTCGGACGGGGGCACAGATACGCAGTATTTT.